A selection of T cell receptor beta chains follows, all from one sample in a study of T cell repertoires in cytomegalovirus infection. MiXCR, applied by TCRdb to the reads, yields one record per CDR3 protein. This sample has just under 550,000 distinct CDR3 sequences, with around 27% found just once. The sequencing sample was made of PBMCs. The receptors shown here come from a human donor in good health (CMV status not recorded). Some clones in this sample may be carry-over from other donors' samples. Each CDR3 is given with its conserved first and last residue. Each record gives: D gene, J gene, clone size, V gene, CDR3 protein, CDR3 DNA. A D gene is named only where the DNA matches it firmly. Rows give clone size only sometimes, using once, few, many, or a class for an expanded clone.

TRBD2	TRBJ2-3	.	TRBV11-3	CASSLGGVRERPDTQYF	TGTGCCAGCAGCTTAGGTGGGGTGCGGGAGCGGCCAGATACGCAGTATTTT
.	TRBJ2-7	many	TRBV7-2	CASSLAYGGSYEQYF	TGTGCCAGCAGCTTAGCGTACGGGGGATCCTACGAGCAGTACTTC
TRBD2	TRBJ2-7	.	TRBV7-2	CASSGGRSSYEQYF	TGTGCCTCTTCGGGCGGGAGGTCCTCCTACGAGCAGTACTTC
.	TRBJ2-1	.	TRBV7-2	CASSLEPGARNEQFF	TGTGCCAGCAGCTTAGAACCAGGGGCAAGGAATGAGCAGTTCTTC
.	TRBJ2-1	few	TRBV28	CASSLGGGGSSEQFF	TGTGCCAGCAGTTTAGGGGGAGGGGGTTCATCTGAGCAGTTCTTC
.	TRBJ1-2	many	TRBV7-2	CASSPNLGGRDYGYTF	TGTGCCAGCAGCCCCAACCTCGGGGGAAGGGACTATGGCTACACCTTC
TRBD1	TRBJ2-3	few	TRBV27	CASSEGQGRTDTQYF	TGTGCCAGCAGCGAGGGACAGGGTCGCACAGATACGCAGTATTTT
.	TRBJ1-5	many	TRBV12-3/TRBV12-4	CASSRSGGGQPQHF	TGTGCCAGCAGTCGATCTGGGGGCGGTCAGCCCCAGCATTTT
TRBD1	TRBJ2-3	few	TRBV7-9	CTGWDRGSTDTQYF	TGTACCGGTTGGGACAGGGGAAGCACAGATACGCAGTATTTT
.	TRBJ2-1	.	TRBV2	CASSGRAAKPNEQFF	TGTGCCAGCAGTGGCCGGGCCGCAAAACCCAATGAGCAGTTCTTC
.	TRBJ2-5	many	TRBV7-2	CASSLAHAGTLSQETQYF	TGTGCCAGCAGCTTAGCCCACGCGGGGACGCTATCCCAAGAGACCCAGTACTTC
.	TRBJ1-5	many	TRBV7-2	CASSSTGTTNQPQHF	TGTGCCAGCAGCTCAACCGGGACCACGAATCAGCCCCAGCATTTT
TRBD2	TRBJ2-3	.	TRBV7-3	CASSSLAGGRTDTQYF	TGTGCCAGCAGCTCCCTAGCGGGAGGCCGCACAGATACGCAGTATTTT
.	TRBJ2-7	.	TRBV7-9	CASSLVGNEQYF	TGTGCCAGCAGCTTAGTCGGGAACGAGCAGTACTTC
.	TRBJ2-5	once	TRBV18	CASSPPPDRGKETQYF	TGTGCCAGCTCACCGCCCCCCGACAGAGGGAAAGAGACCCAGTACTTC
.	TRBJ2-5	.	TRBV7-6	CASSLAVGGSETQYF	TGTGCCAGCAGCTTAGCGGTGGGGGGTTCAGAGACCCAGTACTTC